This T cell receptor beta chain was obtained from a study of radiation and T cells in renal cell carcinoma. The sample's time point: baseline pretreatment blood. Specified treatment: 15 Gy SBRT to primary tumor, nephrectomy 4 weeks later. Clear cell pathology was present in this patient's renal cell carcinoma. Per germline, CDR1 MDHEN and CDR2 SYDVKM. This CDR3 comprises 13 residues. Trimming at V came to 7 bases and at J to 4 bases, leaving 7 bases not matched to a gene. Only in-frame clones appear in the TCRdb table, and some are missing; sequencing was by immunoSEQ multiplex PCR. This table holds approximately 110,000 clones, approximately 78% found once.

The genes are TRBV28 and TRBJ2-7, with 7 nucleotides matching TRBD1. The sample here was blood, taken from a patient whose treatment included radiotherapy and nephrectomy. The clonotype was recovered from a woman in her sixties with renal cell carcinoma. The CDR3 reads CASTGDRRYEQYF. The CDR3 DNA sequence: TGTGCCAGCACTGGGGACAGACGATACGAGCAGTACTTC.